This T cell receptor (beta chain) was sequenced during a study of regulatory T cells in long-lasting Graves disease. As for the study in general: Persistent Graves' disease meant over 5 years of antithyroid drugs with positive TSH receptor antibodies.

In its sample, this clonotype was seen a few times. Per the germline V gene, CDR1 is KGHSH and CDR2 is LQKENI. V lost 2 bases, J lost 5 bases, and 10 bases lay in between. This CDR3 is 13 amino acids long. Through Arm-PCR of CDR3 regions and iRepertoire HTBI primers, TCR beta libraries were built. One entry per CDR3 protein, called by TCRdb with MiXCR from the multiplex PCR reads. Of approximately 440,000 distinct CDR3 sequences in the sample, 23% are singletons; the top ten hold around 26%. This sample's time point: persistent/refractory GD, antithyroid drugs over 5 years with positive TRAb. The TCR library used RNA extracted from PBMCs.

The sample was peripheral blood mononuclear cells (PBMCs), taken when the disease was refractory, from a patient treated with antithyroid drugs. This chain joins TRBV18 and TRBJ2-7; TRBD1 is a possible D gene (5 bases). This clonotype originated in a female donor with Graves disease. CDR3: CASSPADTHEQYF. CDR3 bases: TGTGCCAGCTCACCAGCGGACACCCACGAGCAGTACTTC.